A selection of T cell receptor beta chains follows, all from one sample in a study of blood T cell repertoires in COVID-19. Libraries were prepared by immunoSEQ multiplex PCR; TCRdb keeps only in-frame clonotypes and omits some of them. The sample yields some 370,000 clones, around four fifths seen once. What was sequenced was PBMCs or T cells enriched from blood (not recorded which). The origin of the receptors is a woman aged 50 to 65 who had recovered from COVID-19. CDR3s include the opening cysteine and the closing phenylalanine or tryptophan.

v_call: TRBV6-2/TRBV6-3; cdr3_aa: CASSYPKPGELFF
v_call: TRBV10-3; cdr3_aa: CATAGGMTNYGYTF
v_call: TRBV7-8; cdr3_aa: CASSLISSGGYEQYF
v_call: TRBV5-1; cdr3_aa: CASSSQGARETQYF
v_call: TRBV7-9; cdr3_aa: CASSFSPGTGGNGYTF
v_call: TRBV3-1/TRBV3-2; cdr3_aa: CASSQERNQPQHF
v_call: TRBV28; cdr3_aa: CASSNRPMNTEAFF
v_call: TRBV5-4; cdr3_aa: CASTDPEAGSYEQYF
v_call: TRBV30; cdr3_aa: CAWSGPFNTGELFF
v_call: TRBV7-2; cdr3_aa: CASSFSGWNTEAFF
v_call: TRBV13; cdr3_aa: CASSLGHPGTRETQYF
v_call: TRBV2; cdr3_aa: CASNRGHEQFF
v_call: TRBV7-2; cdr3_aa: CASSLLSLGATYF
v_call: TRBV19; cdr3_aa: CASSKRNYGYTF
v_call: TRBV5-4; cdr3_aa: CASSLSGNSYEQYF
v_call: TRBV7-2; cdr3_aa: CASSLTGFLAKNIQYF
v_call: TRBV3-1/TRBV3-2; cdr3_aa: CASSQGVRASEKLFF
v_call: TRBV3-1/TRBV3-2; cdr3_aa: CASSRTTGTNGYTF
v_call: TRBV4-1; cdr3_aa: CASSQGTSSSYEQYF
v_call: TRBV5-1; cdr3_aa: CASSFSGDYGYTF
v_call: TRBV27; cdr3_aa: CASQGVLNTEAFF
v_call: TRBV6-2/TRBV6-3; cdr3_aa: CASSQTGLGYGYTF
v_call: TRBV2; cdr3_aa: CASRLQGGDYGYTF
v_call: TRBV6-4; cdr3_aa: CASKVLAGSTGELFF
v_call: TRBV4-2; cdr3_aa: CASSQDLGHGEKLFF
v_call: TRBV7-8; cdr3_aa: CASSLGGQGNPNYGYTF
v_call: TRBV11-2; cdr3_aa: CASSLAFRLVQRNSPLHF
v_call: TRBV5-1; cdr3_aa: CASRADSNYGYTF
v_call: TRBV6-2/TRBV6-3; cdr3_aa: CASSLSSDSPLHF
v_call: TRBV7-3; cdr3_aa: CASSLTGVVDTQYF
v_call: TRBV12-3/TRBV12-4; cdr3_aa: CAIGDSNQPQHF
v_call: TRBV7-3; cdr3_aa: CASSRGRGLLGYTF
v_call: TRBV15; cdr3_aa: CATSRDPQGSGYTF
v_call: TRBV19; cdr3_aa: CASSGDRTGRNTIYF
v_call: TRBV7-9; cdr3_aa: CASTPYAGASGKDSYNEQFF